Below, 23 T cell receptor beta chains from the same sample are listed, as sequenced in a study of human T cells and chemical hapten exposure. TCRdb reanalysed the RACE reads using MiXCR and keeps one entry per CDR3 protein. The table lists under 400,000 distinct CDR3 sequences, around 5.5% of them singletons. Noted time point: pre-sensitization, week 0. The treatment denotes: therapeutic diphenylcyclopropenone sensitization with weekly scalp DPC. Here the sequenced sample was whole blood, taken in connection with sensitization to the hapten diphenylcyclopropenone (DPC). The receptors originated from a woman in her forties or fifties with alopecia areata. Some clones in this sample may be carry-over from other donors' samples.

This clonotype was recorded at least ten times. The chain has TRBV11-2 and TRBJ2-5; 9 bases are shared with TRBD2. The germline V gene encodes CDR1 SGHAT and CDR2 FQNNGV. The CDR3 covers 13 residues. Losses at the gene ends were 6 bases for V and 3 bases for J; bases not matched to a gene: 2. The CDR3 region is CASRVAGEETQYF. The CDR3 coding sequence is TGTGCCAGCAGGGTAGCGGGAGAAGAGACCCAGTACTTC. Supplemented by reference TRBV11-2 and TRBJ2-5, the full variable domain reads EAGVAQSPRYKIIEKRQSVAFWCNPISGHATLYWYQQILGQGPKLLIQFQNNGVVDDSQLPKDRFSAERLKGVDSTLKIQPAKLEDSAVYLCASRVAGEETQYFGPGTRLLVL.

Ten or more counts support this clonotype. This chain joins TRBV5-6 and TRBJ2-7; D ambiguous. The CDR3 runs 13 residues. Germline CDR1 is SGHDT and CDR2 is YYEEEE. V was cut by 4 bases and J by 1 base, with 9 bases left in between. CDR3 coding DNA: TGTGCCAGCAGCCCGGTAGGGTCCTACGAGCAGTACTTC. This gives the protein CASSPVGSYEQYF.

In its sample, this clonotype was seen many times. This rearrangement joins TRBV5-1 to TRBJ2-3; D is possibly TRBD1 (5 bases). Trimming left V 3 bases short and J 3 bases short, with 17 bases between. CDR1 and CDR2 (germline): SGHRS, YFSETQ. The CDR3 covers 16 residues. CDR3 nucleotide sequence: TGCGCCAGCAGCTACTTTTCCCAAGGGGCAACAGATACGCAGTATTTT. This sequence encodes CASSYFSQGATDTQYF.

This clonotype has at least ten counts. The chain employs TRBV29-1 and TRBJ2-5; TRBD1 is a possible D gene (6 bases). The germline gives CDR1 SQVTM, CDR2 ANQGSEA. V lost 7 bases to trimming and J lost 6 bases, with 15 bases between them. The CDR3 covers 12 residues. CDR3 protein: CSAAQGKKTQYF. CDR3 nucleotides: TGCAGCGCCGCCCAGGGGAAGAAGACCCAGTACTTC.

The sample holds many counts of this clonotype. This sequence joins TRBV7-2 and TRBJ2-3; TRBD1 aligns across 7 bases. The junction had 4 bases not matched to a gene; V was cut back by 5 bases and J by 5 bases. Germline assignment: CDR1 SGHTA and CDR2 FQGNSA. This CDR3 comprises 13 residues. The CDR3 loop is CASSIDREDTQYF. CDR3 in DNA: TGTGCCAGCAGCATAGACAGGGAAGATACGCAGTATTTT.

The chain combines TRBV29-1 with TRBJ1-1; no definite D call. CDR3 length: 12 residues. The germline V and J ends were trimmed by 4 bases and 9 bases, with 15 bases remaining between them. The germline V gene has CDR1 SQVTM and CDR2 ANQGSEA. The CDR3 is CSVAEGAEQAFF. CDR3 nucleotides: TGCAGCGTTGCGGAGGGCGCCGAACAAGCTTTCTTT.

This clonotype was seen many times. The chain is built from TRBV27 and TRBJ1-2; 9 nucleotides agree with TRBD1. J lost 0 bases, V lost 5 bases, and 10 bases had no gene match. CDR1 is MNHEY and CDR2 is SMNVEV in the germline V gene (reference sequence). The CDR3 totals 17 residues. Written as DNA, the CDR3 is TGTGCCAGCAGTCCAACCCCAAGGACAGGGGCTAACTATGGCTACACCTTC. It is translated as CASSPTPRTGANYGYTF.

V and J are TRBV6-2 or TRBV6-3 and TRBJ1-1, with D unclear. Trimming took off 5 bases at V and 7 bases at J, with 14 bases between the two ends. Germline V CDR1 and CDR2: MNHEY, SVGEGT. The CDR3 covers 13 residues. The CDR3 region is CASSVLKFSEAFF. The CDR3 DNA reads TGTGCCAGCAGTGTACTGAAGTTCAGTGAAGCTTTCTTT.

This clonotype has just a few counts. The chain links TRBV29-1 to TRBJ1-2; possibly TRBD1 for D (5 bases). Germline loops: CDR1 SQVTM, CDR2 ANQGSEA. The CDR3 covers 15 residues. V was shortened by 1 base and J by 0 bases, with 12 bases between the two germline ends. The CDR3 region has the DNA TGCAGCGTTGAAGTACGGGGGTCGCCTAACTATGGCTACACCTTC. It translates to CSVEVRGSPNYGYTF.

This clonotype has only a few counts. This chain links TRBV12-3 or TRBV12-4 with TRBJ1-4; 7 bases line up with TRBD1. The CDR3 sequence is 15 residues long. V lost 7 bases to trimming and J lost 8 bases; unmatched junction nucleotides: 13. The CDR3 protein is CASTPGGGGGEKLFF. DNA for the CDR3: TGTGCCAGCACCCCTGGGGGAGGGGGCGGAGAAAAACTGTTTTTT.

Turning to this clonotype: Germline is not matched at one junction end, which may reflect a read error. The CDR3, as DNA: TGTGCCATCAGGGGCCGGGACACATCGAACTCTGGGGCCAACGTCCCGACTTTC. Translating gives CAIRGRDTSNSGANVPTF. The V and J genes are TRBV10-3 and TRBJ2-6, with D perhaps TRBD1 (6 bases). The CDR3 covers 18 residues. CDR1 and CDR2 (germline): ENHRY, SYGVKD.

This clonotype was seen more than once but under ten times. This sequence joins TRBV2 and TRBJ2-3; D is perhaps TRBD1 (6 bases). This CDR3 has 14 amino acids. Between the trimmed V and J ends, which lost 3 bases and 2 bases, there was a span of 9 bases. Germline values: CDR1 SNHLY, CDR2 FYNNEI. CDR3 protein: CASSDGTYTDTQYF. CDR3 in DNA: TGTGCCAGCAGTGATGGGACATACACAGATACGCAGTATTTT.

This clonotype appeared many times. This sequence joins TRBV7-9 and TRBJ1-2, with D uncertain. The germline V gene encodes CDR1 SEHNR and CDR2 FQNEAQ (reference sequence). The CDR3 is made up of 16 amino acids. Between the trimmed V and J ends, which lost 7 bases and 5 bases, there was a span of 23 bases. CDR3 sequence reads: CASTTAMTLAKYGYTF. CDR3 nucleotides: TGTGCCAGCACCACTGCAATGACCCTAGCGAAATATGGCTACACCTTC.

The sample holds a few counts of this clonotype. The rearrangement uses TRBV20-1 and TRBJ2-6; D call uncertain. Trimming shortened V by 3 bases and J by 0 bases, and 21 bases separated the two germline ends. This CDR3 is built from 19 residues. CDR1 is DFQATT and CDR2 is SNEGSKA in the germline V gene (reference sequence). The CDR3 DNA is TGCAGTGCTAGCGGGCAGGCCTCTACCTCGCTCTCTGGGGCCAACGTCCTGACTTTC. It yields the protein CSASGQASTSLSGANVLTF.

This clonotype turned up a few times. The chain is built from TRBV6-2 or TRBV6-3 and TRBJ1-2; perhaps TRBD1 as D (5 bases). The CDR3 has 15 amino acids. Germline values: CDR1 MNHEY, CDR2 SVGEGT. V lost 5 bases to trimming and J lost 4 bases, with 17 bases between them. CDR3 protein: CASSGGGDRRYGYTF. Written as DNA, the CDR3 is TGTGCCAGCAGTGGCGGGGGAGACAGACGCTATGGCTACACCTTC.

V and J are TRBV5-1 and TRBJ2-2, with TRBD2 matching 8 bases. J gave up 6 bases and V 3 bases, and 7 bases lay outside the gene matches. This CDR3 spans 15 amino acids. CDR1 SGHRS and CDR2 YFSETQ come from the germline V gene. CDR3 loop: CASSSGGALAGELFF. CDR3 coding DNA: TGCGCCAGCAGCTCCGGGGGGGCGTTAGCCGGGGAGCTGTTTTTT.

The table lists this clonotype with many counts. The chain couples TRBV6-5 to TRBJ2-7; D unresolved. CDR1 is MNHEY and CDR2 is SVGAGI in the germline V gene. Between the trimmed V and J ends, which lost 2 bases and 0 bases, there was a span of 8 bases. CDR3 length equals 14 residues. CDR3 in DNA: TGTGCCAGCAGTTACCGGCCAGCCTCCTACGAGCAGTACTTC. Its protein product is CASSYRPASYEQYF.

This clonotype was counted a few times. The rearrangement uses TRBV30 and TRBJ2-7, with 9 positions matching TRBD1. V shed 8 bases and J 4 bases; nucleotides not matched to a gene: 12. Germline CDR1 GTSNPN, CDR2 SVGIG (reference sequence). This CDR3 comprises 14 residues. CDR3 region: CAGSLQGAGYEQYF. The CDR3 coding sequence is TGTGCCGGCTCTCTACAGGGGGCAGGATACGAGCAGTACTTC.

About this clonotype: A read error may be the cause here, since a much bigger clone is one base away. The chain combines TRBV30 with TRBJ1-1; D call uncertain. Trimming stripped 1 base from V and 1 base from J, with 10 bases between. CDR3 size: 14 residues. Germline CDR1 GTSNPN, CDR2 SVGIG (reference sequence). The CDR3 protein is CAWSELRGNTEAFF. CDR3 DNA sequence: TGTGCCTGGAGTGAACTAAGAGGGAACACTGAAGCTTTCTTT.

In its sample, this clonotype was seen many times. The gene calls are TRBV12-3 or TRBV12-4 and TRBJ1-1; 8 bases map to TRBD1. With 6 bases clipped from V and 2 bases from J, the junction kept 5 bases outside the gene matches. This CDR3 is 14 amino acids long. The CDR3 DNA reads TGTGCCAGCAGCGTAGGACAGGGCAACACTGAAGCTTTCTTT. Residues: CASSVGQGNTEAFF.

This clonotype was seen only a few times. The J gene is TRBJ2-5, the V gene TRBV6-5; possible D gene TRBD2, 6 bases. V dropped 2 bases and J dropped 4 bases, with 14 bases sitting between them. The germline gives CDR1 MNHEY, CDR2 SVGAGI. The CDR3 has 15 amino acids. CDR3 region: CASSYANGGLETQYF. In DNA form, the CDR3 reads TGTGCCAGCAGTTACGCGAACGGGGGACTAGAGACCCAGTACTTC.

A few counts support this clonotype. The chain combines TRBV4-1 with TRBJ2-3; no clear D. The V end was cut by 5 bases, the J end by 3 bases, with 15 bases between. There are 15 residues in the CDR3. Per germline, CDR1 MGHRA and CDR2 YSYEKL. CDR3 sequence (DNA): TGCGCCAGCAGCTCTTGGGCCGGCAGAACAGATACGCAGTATTTT. Amino acid sequence: CASSSWAGRTDTQYF.

This clonotype was picked up a small number of times. The chain employs TRBV10-3 and TRBJ1-5; D is unresolved. V was trimmed by 2 bases and J by 3 bases, leaving 14 bases between them. Germline V gives CDR1 ENHRY, CDR2 SYGVKD. This CDR3 is built from 16 residues. The CDR3 spells CAISEVRSGNNQPQHF. As DNA, the CDR3 is TGTGCCATCAGTGAGGTAAGGTCGGGGAACAATCAGCCCCAGCATTTT.